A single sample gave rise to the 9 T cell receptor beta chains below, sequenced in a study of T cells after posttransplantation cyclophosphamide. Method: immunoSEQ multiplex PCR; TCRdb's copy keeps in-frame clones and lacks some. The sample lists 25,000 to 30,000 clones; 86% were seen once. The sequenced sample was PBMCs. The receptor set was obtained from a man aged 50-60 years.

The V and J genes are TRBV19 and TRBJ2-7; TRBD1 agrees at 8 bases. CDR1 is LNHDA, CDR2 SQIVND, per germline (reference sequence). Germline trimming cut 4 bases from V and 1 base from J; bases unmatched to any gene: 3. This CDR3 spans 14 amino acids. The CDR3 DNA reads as TGTGCCAGTAGTAGTAGGACAGGGTCCTACGAGCAGTACTTC. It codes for CASSSRTGSYEQYF.

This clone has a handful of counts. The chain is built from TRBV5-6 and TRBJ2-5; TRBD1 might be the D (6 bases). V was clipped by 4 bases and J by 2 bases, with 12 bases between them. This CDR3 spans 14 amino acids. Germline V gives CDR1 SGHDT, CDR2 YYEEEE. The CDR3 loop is CASSRQAAQETQYF. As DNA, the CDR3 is TGTGCCAGCAGCCGACAGGCGGCACAAGAGACCCAGTACTTC.

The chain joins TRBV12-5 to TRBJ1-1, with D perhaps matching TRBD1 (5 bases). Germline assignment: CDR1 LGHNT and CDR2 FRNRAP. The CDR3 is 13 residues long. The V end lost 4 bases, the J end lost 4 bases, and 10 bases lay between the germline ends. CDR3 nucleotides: TGTGCTAGTGGTTCCGGAAGGGGCACTGAAGCTTTCTTT. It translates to CASGSGRGTEAFF.

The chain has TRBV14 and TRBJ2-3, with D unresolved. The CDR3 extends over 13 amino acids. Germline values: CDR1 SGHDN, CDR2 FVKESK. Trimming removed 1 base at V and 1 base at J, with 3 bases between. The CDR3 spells CASSQAGTDTQYF. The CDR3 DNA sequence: TGTGCCAGCAGCCAAGCGGGCACAGATACGCAGTATTTT.

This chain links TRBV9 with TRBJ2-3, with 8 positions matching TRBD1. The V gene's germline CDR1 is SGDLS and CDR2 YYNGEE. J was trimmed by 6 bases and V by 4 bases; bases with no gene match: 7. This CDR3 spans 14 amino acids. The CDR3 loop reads CASSLRTGGDTQYF. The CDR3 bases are TGTGCCAGCAGCTTAAGAACAGGGGGGGATACGCAGTATTTT.

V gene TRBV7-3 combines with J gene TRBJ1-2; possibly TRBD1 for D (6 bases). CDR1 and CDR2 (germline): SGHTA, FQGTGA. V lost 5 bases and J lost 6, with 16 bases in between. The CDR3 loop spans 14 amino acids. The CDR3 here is CASSPRGSTDGYTF. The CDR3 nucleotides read TGTGCCAGCAGCCCCAGGGGCAGCACAGATGGCTACACCTTC.

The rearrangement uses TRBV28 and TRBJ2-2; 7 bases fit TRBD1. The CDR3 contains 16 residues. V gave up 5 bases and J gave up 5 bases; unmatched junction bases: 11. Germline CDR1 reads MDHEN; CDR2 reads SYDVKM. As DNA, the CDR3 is TGTGCCAGCAGTCCTACAGGGGTCCGGAGGACCGGGGAGCTGTTTTTT. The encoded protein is CASSPTGVRRTGELFF.

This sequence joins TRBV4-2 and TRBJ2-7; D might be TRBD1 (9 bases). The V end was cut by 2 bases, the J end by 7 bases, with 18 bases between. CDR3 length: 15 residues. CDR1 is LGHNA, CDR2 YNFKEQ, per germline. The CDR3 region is CASSQRGGQGIEQYF. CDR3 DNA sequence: TGTGCCAGCAGCCAACGGGGGGGACAGGGAATAGAGCAGTACTTC.

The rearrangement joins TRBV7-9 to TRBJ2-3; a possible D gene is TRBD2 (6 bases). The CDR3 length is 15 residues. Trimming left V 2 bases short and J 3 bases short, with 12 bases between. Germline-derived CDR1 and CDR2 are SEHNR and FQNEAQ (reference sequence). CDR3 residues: CASSLQGGNTDTQYF. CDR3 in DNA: TGTGCCAGCAGCTTACAGGGAGGAAATACAGATACGCAGTATTTT.